This TCR beta chain stems from a study of blood T cell repertoires in COVID-19. Turning to the study itself: In each case, the material was cDNA or gDNA derived from T cells, B-cell-depleted T cells, or PBMCs.

Original handling: Reference gene primer amplification gave estimated nucleated cell counts. Profiled with immunoSEQ multiplex PCR; TCRdb holds only in-frame clones, not every one. Clonal size and the V and J genes are those of that table, whereas D and trimming came from the DNA. There are more than 150,000 clones in the sample; about nine tenths occur only once, and less than 25% lies in the top ten. Germline-derived CDR1 and CDR2 are SEHNR and FQNEAQ (reference sequence). CDR3 size: 14 residues. Trimming removed 0 bases from V and 0 bases from J, with 6 bases in between. This sequence was found in a man between 70 and 80 years old with active or convalescent COVID-19. The rearrangement joins TRBV7-9 to TRBJ2-7, with no clear D. Material for sequencing was peripheral blood. CDR3 region: CASSLAPTSYEQYF. CDR3 bases: TGTGCCAGCAGCTTAGCACCTACCTCCTACGAGCAGTACTTC.